This T cell receptor beta chain comes out of a study of post-analysis software for immune sequencing data. Study details: Several disease courses (relapsing-remitting, secondary progressive and progressive-relapsing) of multiple sclerosis were included. Study-wide points: Normalized Chao1 diversity in multiple sclerosis patients fell significantly below that of controls. Patients used several TRBV segments, including TRBV5-6, TRBV5-1 and TRBV20-1, more often than controls.

This clonotype was counted a single time. The antigen remains unidentified. CDR1 and CDR2 (germline): SEHNR, FQNEAQ (reference sequence). V dropped 4 bases and J dropped 4 bases, with 11 bases sitting between them. This CDR3 spans 15 amino acids. Every TCR beta cDNA library bore unique molecular identifiers. MiXCR, applied by TCRdb to the PCR reads, yields one record per CDR3 protein. The sample has a few hundred thousand distinct CDR3 sequences, 35% to 40% seen once. Sequencing was done on a sample of blood. The source is a girl between 5 and 17 years old with multiple sclerosis. The chain uses TRBV7-9 and TRBJ2-6; D is unresolved. The CDR3 DNA reads TGTGCCAGCAGCTCGCCGATGCGGGGGGCCAACGTCCTGACTTTC. Translated, it gives CASSSPMRGANVLTF. The full variable domain, rest sourced from reference TRBV7-9 and TRBJ2-6, is DTGVSQNPRHKITKRGQNVTFRCDPISEHNRLYWYRQTLGQGPEFLTYFQNEAQLEKSRLLSDRFSAERPKGSFSTLEIQRTEQGDSAMYLCASSSPMRGANVLTFGAGSRLTVL.